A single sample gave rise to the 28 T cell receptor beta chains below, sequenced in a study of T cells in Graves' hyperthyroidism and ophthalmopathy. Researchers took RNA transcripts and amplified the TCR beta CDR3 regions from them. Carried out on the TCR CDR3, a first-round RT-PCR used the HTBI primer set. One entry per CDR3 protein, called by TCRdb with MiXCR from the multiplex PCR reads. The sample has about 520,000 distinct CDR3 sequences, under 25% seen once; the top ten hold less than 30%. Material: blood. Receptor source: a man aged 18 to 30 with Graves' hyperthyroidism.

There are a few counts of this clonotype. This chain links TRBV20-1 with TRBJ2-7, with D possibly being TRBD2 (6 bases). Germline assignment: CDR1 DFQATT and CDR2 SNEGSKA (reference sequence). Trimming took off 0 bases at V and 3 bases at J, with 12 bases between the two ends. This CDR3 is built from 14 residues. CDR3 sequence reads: CSARDPGLDYEQYF. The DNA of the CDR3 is TGCAGTGCTAGAGACCCGGGACTCGACTACGAGCAGTACTTC.

This CDR3 reads CASSEQPLVEGYTF. The CDR3 nucleotides are TGTGCCAGCAGTGAACAACCCCTAGTAGAGGGCTACACCTTC. The chain carries TRBV2 and TRBJ1-2; D not resolved. The CDR3 is 14 amino acids. Trimming stripped 2 bases from V and 8 bases from J, with 15 bases between. Looked up from germline, CDR1 is SNHLY and CDR2 is FYNNEI.

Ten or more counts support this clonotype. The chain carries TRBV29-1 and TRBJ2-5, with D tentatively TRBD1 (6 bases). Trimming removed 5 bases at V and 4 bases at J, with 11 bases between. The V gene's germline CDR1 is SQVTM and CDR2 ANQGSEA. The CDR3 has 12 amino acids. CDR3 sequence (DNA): TGCAGCGTTCCCAGGGGAAGAGAGACCCAGTACTTC. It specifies CSVPRGRETQYF.

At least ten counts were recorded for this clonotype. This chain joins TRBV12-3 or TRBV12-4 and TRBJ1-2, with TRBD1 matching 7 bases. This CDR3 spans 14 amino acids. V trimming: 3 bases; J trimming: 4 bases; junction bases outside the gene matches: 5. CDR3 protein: CASSFGGGGYGYTF. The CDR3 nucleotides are TGTGCCAGCAGTTTCGGAGGGGGCGGCTATGGCTACACCTTC.

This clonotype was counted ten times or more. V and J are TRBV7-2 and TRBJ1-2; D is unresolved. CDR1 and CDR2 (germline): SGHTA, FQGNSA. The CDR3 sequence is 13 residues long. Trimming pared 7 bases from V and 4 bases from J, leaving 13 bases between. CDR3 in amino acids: CASTLKRVYGYTF. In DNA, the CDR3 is TGTGCCAGCACACTGAAAAGGGTCTATGGCTACACCTTC.

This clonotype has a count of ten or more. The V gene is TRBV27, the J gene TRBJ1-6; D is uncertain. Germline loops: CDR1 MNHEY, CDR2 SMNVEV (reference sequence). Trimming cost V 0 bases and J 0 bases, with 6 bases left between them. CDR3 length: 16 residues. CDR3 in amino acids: CASSLSGSSYNSPLHF. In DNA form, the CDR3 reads TGTGCCAGCAGTTTATCGGGGTCCTCCTATAATTCACCCCTCCACTTT.

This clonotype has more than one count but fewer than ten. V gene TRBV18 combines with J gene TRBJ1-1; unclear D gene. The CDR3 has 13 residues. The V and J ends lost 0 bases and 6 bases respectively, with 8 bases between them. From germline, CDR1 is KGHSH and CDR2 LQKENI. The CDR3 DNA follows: TGTGCCAGCTCACCACCGGCCAGCCCTGAAGCTTTCTTT. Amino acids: CASSPPASPEAFF.

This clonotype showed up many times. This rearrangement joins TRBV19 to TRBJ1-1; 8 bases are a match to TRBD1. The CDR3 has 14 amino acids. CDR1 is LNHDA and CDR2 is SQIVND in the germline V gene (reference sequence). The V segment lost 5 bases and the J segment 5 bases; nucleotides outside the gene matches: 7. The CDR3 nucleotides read TGTGCCAGTAGTCTACAGGGGGATGGTACTGAAGCTTTCTTT. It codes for CASSLQGDGTEAFF.

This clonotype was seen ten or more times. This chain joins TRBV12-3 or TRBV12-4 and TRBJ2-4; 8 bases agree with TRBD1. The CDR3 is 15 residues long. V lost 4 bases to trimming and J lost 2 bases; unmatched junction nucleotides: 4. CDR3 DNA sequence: TGTGCCAGCAGTTCAGGACAGGGAACCAAAAACATTCAGTACTTC. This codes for CASSSGQGTKNIQYF.

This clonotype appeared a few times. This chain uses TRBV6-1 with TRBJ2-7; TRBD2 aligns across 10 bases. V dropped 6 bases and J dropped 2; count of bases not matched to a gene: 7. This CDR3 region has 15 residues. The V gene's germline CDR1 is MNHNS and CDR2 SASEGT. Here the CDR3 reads CASSKLAGTAYEQYF. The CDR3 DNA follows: TGTGCCAGCAGCAAACTAGCGGGGACTGCCTACGAGCAGTACTTC.

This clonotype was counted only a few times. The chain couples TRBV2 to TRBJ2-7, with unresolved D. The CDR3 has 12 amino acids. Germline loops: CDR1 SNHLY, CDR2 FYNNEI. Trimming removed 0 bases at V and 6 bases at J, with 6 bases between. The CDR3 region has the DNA TGTGCCAGCAGTGAAGCTGGCAGCGAGCAGTACTTC. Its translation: CASSEAGSEQYF.

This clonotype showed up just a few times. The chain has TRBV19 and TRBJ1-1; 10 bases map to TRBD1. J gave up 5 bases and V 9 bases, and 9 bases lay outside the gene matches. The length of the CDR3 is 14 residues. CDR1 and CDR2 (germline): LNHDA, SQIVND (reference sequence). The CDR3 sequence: CASQPTGGGTEAFF. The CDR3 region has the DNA TGTGCCAGCCAACCGACAGGGGGCGGAACTGAAGCTTTCTTT.

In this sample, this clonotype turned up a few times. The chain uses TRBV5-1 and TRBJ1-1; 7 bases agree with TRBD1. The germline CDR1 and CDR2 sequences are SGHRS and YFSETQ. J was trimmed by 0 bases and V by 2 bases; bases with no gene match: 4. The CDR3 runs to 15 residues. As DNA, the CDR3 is TGCGCCAGCAGCTTACGAGGACAGGTGAACACTGAAGCTTTCTTT. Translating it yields CASSLRGQVNTEAFF. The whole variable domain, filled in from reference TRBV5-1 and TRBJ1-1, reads KAGVTQTPRYLIKTRGQQVTLSCSPISGHRSVSWYQQTPGQGLQFLFEYFSETQRNKGNFPGRFSGRQFSNSRSEMNVSTLELGDSALYLCASSLRGQVNTEAFFGQGTRLTVV.

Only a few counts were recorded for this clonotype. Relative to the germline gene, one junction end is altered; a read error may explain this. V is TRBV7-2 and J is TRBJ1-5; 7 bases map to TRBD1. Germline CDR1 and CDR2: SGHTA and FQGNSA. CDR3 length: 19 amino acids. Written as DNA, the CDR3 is TGTGCCAGCAGCGTAGCCCTAGGAGGACAGGCGGAAACGAATCAGCCCCAGCATTTT. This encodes CASSVALGGQAETNQPQHF.

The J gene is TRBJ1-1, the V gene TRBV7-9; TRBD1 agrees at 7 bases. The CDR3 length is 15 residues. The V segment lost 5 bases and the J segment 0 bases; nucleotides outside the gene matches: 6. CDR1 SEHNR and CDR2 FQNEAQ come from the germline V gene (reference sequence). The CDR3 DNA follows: TGTGCCAGCAGCCCTAGACAGGGAGTGAACACTGAAGCTTTCTTT. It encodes CASSPRQGVNTEAFF.

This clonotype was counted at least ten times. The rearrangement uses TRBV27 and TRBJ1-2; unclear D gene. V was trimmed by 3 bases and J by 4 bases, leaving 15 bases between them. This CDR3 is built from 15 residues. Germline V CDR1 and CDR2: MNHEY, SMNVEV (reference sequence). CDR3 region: CASSLAGQTVYGYTF. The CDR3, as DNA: TGTGCCAGCAGTTTGGCGGGTCAGACTGTCTATGGCTACACCTTC.

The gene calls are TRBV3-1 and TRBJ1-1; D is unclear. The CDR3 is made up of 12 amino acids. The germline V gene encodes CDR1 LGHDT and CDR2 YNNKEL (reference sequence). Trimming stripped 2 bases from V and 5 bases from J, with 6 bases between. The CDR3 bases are TGTGCCAGCAGCCAACCACTTACTGAAGCTTTCTTT. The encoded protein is CASSQPLTEAFF.

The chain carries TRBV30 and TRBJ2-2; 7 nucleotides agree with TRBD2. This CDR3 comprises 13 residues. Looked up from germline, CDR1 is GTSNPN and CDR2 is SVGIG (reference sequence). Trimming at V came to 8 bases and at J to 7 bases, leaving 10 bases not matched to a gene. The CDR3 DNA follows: TGTGCCGCAGATCGGGCGGGAGACGGGGAGCTGTTTTTT. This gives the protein CAADRAGDGELFF.

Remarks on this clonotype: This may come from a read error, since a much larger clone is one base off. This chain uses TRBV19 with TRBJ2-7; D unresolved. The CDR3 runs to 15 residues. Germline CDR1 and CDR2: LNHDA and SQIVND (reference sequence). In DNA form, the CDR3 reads TGTGCCAGTAGTATAGATCGTCGGACCTCCTGCGAGCAGTACTTC. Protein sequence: CASSIDRRTSCEQYF.

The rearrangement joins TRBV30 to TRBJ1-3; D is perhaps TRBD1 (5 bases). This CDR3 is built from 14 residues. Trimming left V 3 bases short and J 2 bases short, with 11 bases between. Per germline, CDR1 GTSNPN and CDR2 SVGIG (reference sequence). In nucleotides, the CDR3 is TGTGCCTGGAGAGAAGGGACGGCTGGAAACACCATATATTTT. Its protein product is CAWREGTAGNTIYF. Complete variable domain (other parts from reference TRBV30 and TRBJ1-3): SQTIHQWPATLVQPVGSPLSLECTVEGTSNPNLYWYRQAAGRGLQLLFYSVGIGQISSEVPQNLSASRPQDRQFILSSKKLLLSDSGFYLCAWREGTAGNTIYFGEGSWLTVV.

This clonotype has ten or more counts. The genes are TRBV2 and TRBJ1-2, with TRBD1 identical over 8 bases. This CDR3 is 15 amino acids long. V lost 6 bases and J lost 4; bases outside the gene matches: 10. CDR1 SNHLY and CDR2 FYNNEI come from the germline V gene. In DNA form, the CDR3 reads TGTGCCAGCAGCAATACAGGGGGAGTAAGCTATGGCTACACCTTC. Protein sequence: CASSNTGGVSYGYTF. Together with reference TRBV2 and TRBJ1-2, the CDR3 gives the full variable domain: EPEVTQTPSHQVTQMGQEVILRCVPISNHLYFYWYRQILGQKVEFLVSFYNNEISEKSEIFDDQFSVERPDGSNFTLKIRSTKLEDSAMYFCASSNTGGVSYGYTFGSGTRLTVV.

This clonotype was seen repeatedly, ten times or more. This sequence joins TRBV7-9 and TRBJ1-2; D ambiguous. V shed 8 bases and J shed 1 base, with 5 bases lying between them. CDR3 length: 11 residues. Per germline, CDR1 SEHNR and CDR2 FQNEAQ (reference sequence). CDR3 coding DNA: TGTGCCAGCGGAAGTAACTATGGCTACACCTTC. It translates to CASGSNYGYTF.

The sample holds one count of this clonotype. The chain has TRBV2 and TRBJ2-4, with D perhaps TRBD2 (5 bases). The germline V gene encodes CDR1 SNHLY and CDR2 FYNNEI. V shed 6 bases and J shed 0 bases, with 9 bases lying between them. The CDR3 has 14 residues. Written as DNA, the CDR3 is TGTGCCAGCAGAGCGGAACTAGCCAAAAACATTCAGTACTTC. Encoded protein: CASRAELAKNIQYF. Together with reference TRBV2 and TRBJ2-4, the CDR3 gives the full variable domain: EPEVTQTPSHQVTQMGQEVILRCVPISNHLYFYWYRQILGQKVEFLVSFYNNEISEKSEIFDDQFSVERPDGSNFTLKIRSTKLEDSAMYFCASRAELAKNIQYFGAGTRLSVL.

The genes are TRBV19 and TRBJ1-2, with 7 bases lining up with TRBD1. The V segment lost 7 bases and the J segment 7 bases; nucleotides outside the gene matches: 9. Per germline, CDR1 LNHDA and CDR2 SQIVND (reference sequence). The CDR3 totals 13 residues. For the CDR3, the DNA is TGTGCCAGTACCAACCCTCCAGGGGGTGGCTACACCTTC. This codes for CASTNPPGGGYTF.

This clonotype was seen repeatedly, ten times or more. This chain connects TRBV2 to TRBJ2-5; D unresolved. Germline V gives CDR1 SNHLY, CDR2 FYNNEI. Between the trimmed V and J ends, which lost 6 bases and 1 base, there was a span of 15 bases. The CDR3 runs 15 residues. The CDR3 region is CASRRASTSQETQYF. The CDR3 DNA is TGTGCCAGCAGACGGGCCTCAACCTCCCAAGAGACCCAGTACTTC.

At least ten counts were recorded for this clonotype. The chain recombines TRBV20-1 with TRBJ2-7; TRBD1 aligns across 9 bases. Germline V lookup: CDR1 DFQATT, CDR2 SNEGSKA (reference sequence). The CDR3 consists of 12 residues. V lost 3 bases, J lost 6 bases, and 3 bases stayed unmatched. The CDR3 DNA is TGCAGTGCTAGGGGACAGGGAGGCGAGCAGTACTTC. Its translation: CSARGQGGEQYF.

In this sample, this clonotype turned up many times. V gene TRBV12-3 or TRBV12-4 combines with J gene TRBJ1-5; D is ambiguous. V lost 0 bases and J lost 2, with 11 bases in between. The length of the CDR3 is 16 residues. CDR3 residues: CASSLASVSGNQPQHF. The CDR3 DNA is TGTGCCAGCAGTTTAGCGTCGGTGTCTGGCAATCAGCCCCAGCATTTT.

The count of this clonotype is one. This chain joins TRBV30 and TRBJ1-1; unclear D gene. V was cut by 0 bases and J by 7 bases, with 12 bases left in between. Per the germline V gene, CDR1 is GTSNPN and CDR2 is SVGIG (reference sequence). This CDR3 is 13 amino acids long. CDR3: CAWSVVGNGEAFF. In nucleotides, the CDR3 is TGTGCCTGGAGTGTAGTGGGGAATGGTGAAGCTTTCTTT.